This TCR beta chain was obtained from a study of Graves' ophthalmopathy and Graves' hyperthyroidism. This CDR3 spans 13 amino acids. V was pared by 4 bases and J by 7 bases, with 10 bases between. The study amplified TCR beta CDR3 regions using RNA transcripts. In the first round, RT-PCR was carried out with HTBI primers, and a multiplex PCR formed the second round. TCRdb re-called the multiplex PCR reads with MiXCR, one entry per CDR3 protein. This sample has 300,000 to 450,000 distinct CDR3 sequences, with approximately 18% found just once. Study conclusions and caveats: With approximately 88% sensitivity and around 81% specificity, a 13-signature model separated ophthalmopathy from stable hyperthyroidism.

The authors defined stable hyperthyroidism as no ophthalmopathy within 18 months of follow-up. This clonotype was seen at least ten times. Its antigen remains unidentified. J is TRBJ2-2 and V is TRBV12-3 or TRBV12-4, with a tentative D call TRBD1 (6 bases). The source material was peripheral blood. The TCR sequence derives from an adult woman with stable Graves' hyperthyroidism. CDR3 region: CASSSQGGGELFF. In DNA, the CDR3 is TGTGCCAGCAGTTCACAGGGTGGCGGGGAGCTGTTTTTT.